This T cell receptor (beta chain) was sequenced during a study of T cells in Graves' hyperthyroidism and ophthalmopathy (dated by TCRdb to about 2019). A note on the overall study: Peripheral blood was collected at initial diagnosis, before any treatment. The paper reports TCR Vbeta CDR3 sequencing of roughly 140 peripheral blood samples: approximately 41 ophthalmopathy, fewer than 80 hyperthyroidism and around 17 progressor patients. In addition, the study compared T-cell repertoires in thyroid tissue and in blood from five to seven Graves' hyperthyroidism patients. To identify TCR V-J signatures that set the groups apart, the researchers used a discovery cohort of 100 patients, made up of around 42 with Graves' ophthalmopathy and some 58 with stable Graves' hyperthyroidism. The approximately 100 discovery patients were randomly divided into training and test sets at a 7:3 ratio. Whether ophthalmopathy could be predicted prospectively was tested in an independent validation cohort made up of under 20 hyperthyroidism patients plus 17 patients who later progressed to ophthalmopathy. Once sampling was done, hyperthyroidism patients were given methimazole at a starting dose of 30 mg daily, whereas ophthalmopathy patients were given high-dose intravenous methylprednisolone. Paper-wide results and their limitations: Sample size was not statistically predetermined, and investigators were not blinded to group allocation. Most expanded thyroid clonotypes (frequency above 0.001) were also detected in blood, suggesting blood repertoires may reflect thyroid immune responses. In validation, the model predicted progression to ophthalmopathy a median of around 6.5 months before onset, with 70% to 71% sensitivity and 72.22% specificity. A model built on a 13 V-J signature distinguished ophthalmopathy from stable hyperthyroidism, reaching about 88% sensitivity and about 81% specificity in cross-validation and 80%/75% in testing.

The CDR3 has 15 amino acids, counting the end cysteine and phenylalanine. Just CDR3 DNA is preserved here, 45 bases in frame from base 1. At the junction V is shortened by 4 bases and J by 5 bases, with 17 bases in between. The CDR1 and CDR2 encoded by the germline V gene (reference sequence) are SEHNR and FQNEAQ. The TCR beta CDR3 regions were amplified from the RNA transcripts. For the first round of RT-PCR on the TCR CDR3, the HTBI primer set was used together with the Qiagen OneStep RT-PCR kit. The libraries were constructed in a second round of multiplex PCR and then size-selected and purified. Libraries were sequenced paired-end with 100 bp reads on an Illumina HiSeq2000. The study's own analysis went as follows. Raw data were processed with SOAPnuke, discarding reads with adapters, uncalled bases, mean Phred below 15, or no exact constant-primer or identifier match. High-quality paired reads were merged using COPE v1.2.5, and each unique nucleotide sequence was defined as a clonotype. MiTCR v1.1 was used to align the clonotypes against IMGT TRBV, TRBD and TRBJ reference segments. The analysis included only V-J combinations with a frequency above 0.0001, which together covered over 98% of the repertoires. The TCS score was defined as F50 (clonal expansion) divided by E x V (chaos), with BLOSUM62-based TCRdist calculated between CDR3 peptides within each V-J. Welch's t-statistics and random forest reduced 450 to 600 V-J features to under 15, which were used in a naive Bayes classifier (R e1071). Through fastp at Q25 and MiXCR, TCRdb rebuilt clones from the public reads, retaining in-frame beta chains. Each entry is one CDR3 protein sequence, shown with its most common DNA and genes. The authors' filters were not applied to this entry. The table for this sample lists approximately 490,000 distinct CDR3 sequences; roughly 23% of them were counted only once. About 49% of the sample lies in the top ten.

Ophthalmopathy patients had moderately to severely active disease, with a Clinical Activity Score of 3 or more, a NOSPECS grade of 4 or more, and a disease duration of less than 3 months. Exclusion was applied to patients with uncontrolled infections, other autoimmune diseases, pregnancy or lactation. Diagnoses were established on the basis of clinical symptoms, serum thyroxine and TRAb, thyroid ultrasound, and orbital computed tomography. Ficoll-Paque density gradient centrifugation was used to isolate PBMCs from under 11 ml of fresh peripheral blood. Total RNA was extracted with Trizol reagent, and quality was checked on an Agilent 2100 Bioanalyzer. This clonotype occurred a few times. The target of this receptor is not known. The record has no base qualities; no much larger clone is one base away.

The TCR sequence derives from a woman in her 70s with Graves' ophthalmopathy. The sample taken for sequencing was blood. Rearrangement joined TRBV7-9 to TRBJ2-5, and TRBD2 may be the D gene, going by 5 matching bases. The CDR3 reads CASSWFRGAGETQYF. The base sequence is TGTGCCAGCAGCTGGTTCCGGGGAGCCGGGGAGACCCAGTACTTC.